By share of the sample, the clone carrying this TCR beta chain is medium-sized. It may be a read error: a sequence one base away is much more abundant. Memory CD4+ T cells were sorted as CD4+CD45RO+CD25- cells. Constant-region reverse primers amplified full-length variable regions, followed by semi-nested Nested Universal Primer A PCR. Via MiXCR, TCRdb re-called the 5' RACE reads, giving one row per CDR3 protein. The sample lists 8,000 to 9,500 distinct CDR3 sequences; roughly 36% were seen once. This receptor was taken from a female donor with breast cancer. The sequencing input was tumor-infiltrating memory CD4+ T cells sorted from the breast tumor. Subset here: memory CD4+ T cells, CD4+CD45RO+CD25-.

DNA for the CDR3: TGCGCCAGCAGCCAAGGCGGGGGGATCCGGGGGTTCGTTTCACCCCCCCACTTT. It specifies CASSQGGGIRGFVSPPHF. The V gene is TRBV4-3, the J gene TRBJ1-6; D might be TRBD1 (5 bases). This CDR3 region has 18 residues. The V gene's germline CDR1 is LGHNA and CDR2 YSLEER.